Shown below are 23 T cell receptor beta chains from a single sample sequenced in a study of blood T cell repertoires in COVID-19. Using immunoSEQ multiplex PCR, the repertoire was profiled, and TCRdb retains in-frame clones only, with some absent. The sample holds around 84,000 clones, roughly 77% seen once. Sequencing was performed on peripheral blood. These receptor sequences come from a man aged 50 to 59 with active or convalescent COVID-19.

By frequency in the sample, this clone is medium-sized (0.01 to 0.1%). The J gene is TRBJ2-7, the V gene TRBV10-3, with 9 bases lining up with TRBD1. Germline CDR1 is ENHRY and CDR2 is SYGVKD. V trimming: 6 bases; J trimming: 5 bases; junction bases outside the gene matches: 2. CDR3 length equals 12 residues. The CDR3 spells CAISWDRDEQYF. In DNA, the CDR3 is TGTGCCATCAGCTGGGACAGGGACGAGCAGTACTTC.

V gene TRBV18 combines with J gene TRBJ2-7, with D hard to call. Germline V gene lookup returns CDR1 KGHSH and CDR2 LQKENI. The CDR3 is 11 residues long. The V and J ends lost 5 bases and 1 base respectively, with 3 bases between them. The chain's CDR3 is CASSSSYEQYF. The CDR3 DNA is TGTGCCAGCTCATCGTCCTACGAGCAGTACTTC.

The chain uses TRBV7-2 and TRBJ1-4; 7 bases fit TRBD1. Trimming removed 1 base from V and 8 bases from J; junction bases left unmatched: 7. In germline, CDR1 is SGHTA, CDR2 FQGNSA. The CDR3 has 15 residues. DNA of the CDR3: TGTGCCAGCAGCTTAGGTAGACAGGGTTTCGAAAAACTGTTTTTT. It translates to CASSLGRQGFEKLFF.

CDR3 sequence reads: CASSEQGKGNQPQHF. The DNA of the CDR3 is TGTGCCAGCAGTGAACAGGGAAAGGGCAATCAGCCCCAGCATTTT. This chain connects TRBV6-1 to TRBJ1-5; the D gene is possibly TRBD1 (5 bases). CDR3 length: 15 residues. The germline V and J ends were trimmed by 2 bases and 2 bases, with 10 bases remaining between them. CDR1 and CDR2 (germline): MNHNS, SASEGT.

This chain uses TRBV28 with TRBJ1-2; 7 nucleotides agree with TRBD1. This CDR3 comprises 15 residues. Germline CDR1 and CDR2: MDHEN and SYDVKM. V lost 5 bases and J lost 3; bases outside the gene matches: 9. CDR3 nucleotides: TGTGCCAGCAGTCACTCGACAGGGTCGGACTATGGCTACACCTTC. Translated, it gives CASSHSTGSDYGYTF.

This clone has a handful of counts. This sequence joins TRBV2 and TRBJ1-1, with TRBD1 as a possible D gene (6 bases). CDR3 length: 16 amino acids. Trimming removed 2 bases at V and 2 bases at J, with 15 bases between. In germline, CDR1 is SNHLY, CDR2 FYNNEI. In DNA, the CDR3 is TGTGCCAGCAGTGAATTGGAGACAGGACGCAACACTGAAGCTTTCTTT. Amino acid sequence: CASSELETGRNTEAFF.

The chain uses TRBV27 and TRBJ1-1; TRBD1 is a possible D gene (6 bases). This CDR3 spans 17 amino acids. Trimming shortened V by 5 bases and J by 2 bases, and 21 bases separated the two germline ends. CDR1 is MNHEY and CDR2 is SMNVEV in the germline V gene (reference sequence). CDR3: CASSASTRQAINTEAFF. In nucleotides, the CDR3 is TGTGCCAGCAGTGCCTCAACCCGACAGGCGATCAACACTGAAGCTTTCTTT.

This chain connects TRBV30 to TRBJ1-3, with TRBD1 identical over 7 bases. CDR1 and CDR2 (germline): GTSNPN, SVGIG (reference sequence). This CDR3 contains 16 residues. Unmatched junction bases numbered 12, after V lost 7 bases and J lost 0 bases. The CDR3 protein is CASYTGALPSGNTIYF. The DNA of the CDR3 is TGTGCCTCATATACAGGGGCCCTTCCCTCTGGAAACACCATATATTTT.

The rearrangement uses TRBV6-2 or TRBV6-3 and TRBJ2-3; the D is unclear. The CDR3 consists of 12 residues. Trimming stripped 5 bases from V and 4 bases from J, with 7 bases between. Germline values: CDR1 MNHEY, CDR2 SVGEGT. The CDR3 DNA follows: TGTGCCAGCAGTGTTAGCCCAGATACGCAGTATTTT. Protein: CASSVSPDTQYF.

By sample share, this clone is large. CDR3: CASSYEDRAMYF. CDR3 DNA: TGTGCCAGCAGTTACGAGGACAGGGCCATGTACTTC. V usage is TRBV6-6 and J usage is TRBJ2-7, with 8 bases identical to TRBD1. The CDR3 runs to 12 residues. Germline V gives CDR1 MNHNY, CDR2 SVGAGI (reference sequence). The junction had 6 bases not matched to a gene; V was cut back by 2 bases and J by 12 bases.

This rearrangement joins TRBV3-1 (or the pseudogene TRBV3-2) to TRBJ2-7; 15 bases align to TRBD2. V was pared by 4 bases and J by 6 bases, with 4 bases of the junction left unmatched. The CDR3 runs 15 residues. Germline-derived CDR1 and CDR2 are LGHDT and YNNKEL (reference sequence). The CDR3 sequence: CASSRTSGGASEQYF. DNA of the CDR3: TGTGCCAGCAGCCGGACTAGCGGGGGGGCCAGCGAGCAGTACTTC.

V usage is TRBV5-1 and J usage is TRBJ2-5; D not resolved. The V gene's germline CDR1 is SGHRS and CDR2 YFSETQ. The CDR3 has 16 residues. Trimming removed 5 bases from V and 5 bases from J, with 22 bases in between. This CDR3 reads CASRPRAQELKETQYF. The CDR3 DNA reads as TGCGCCAGCAGACCCCGAGCCCAGGAATTGAAGGAGACCCAGTACTTC.

The chain carries TRBV2 and TRBJ2-1, with 7 positions matching TRBD1. CDR1 SNHLY and CDR2 FYNNEI come from the germline V gene. This CDR3 contains 15 residues. Trimming at V came to 7 bases and at J to 4 bases, leaving 10 bases not matched to a gene. CDR3 coding DNA: TGTGCCAGCACCAGAACCGGGACAGAGTACAATGAGCAGTTCTTC. Protein sequence: CASTRTGTEYNEQFF.

The chain employs TRBV4-1 and TRBJ1-1; D is unclear. Germline CDR1 is MGHRA and CDR2 is YSYEKL. CDR3 size: 15 residues. The germline V and J ends were trimmed by 4 bases and 0 bases, with 12 bases remaining between them. This chain's CDR3 is CASSPPRHLNTEAFF. The CDR3 DNA reads as TGCGCCAGCAGCCCCCCCCGACACCTGAACACTGAAGCTTTCTTT.

This chain uses TRBV5-1 with TRBJ2-3; the D gene is possibly TRBD2 (6 bases). The V gene's germline CDR1 is SGHRS and CDR2 YFSETQ. V was trimmed by 4 bases and J by 6 bases, leaving 18 bases between them. CDR3 length: 15 amino acids. CDR3 sequence reads: CASSTPVSAGDTQYF. DNA of the CDR3: TGCGCCAGCAGCACCCCGGTCTCTGCGGGGGATACGCAGTATTTT.

As concerns this clone: Different DNA sequences within this sample yield the same CDR3. The chain couples TRBV18 to TRBJ2-5; TRBD2 matches 8 bases. The trim removed 3 bases at V and 1 base at J, leaving 4 bases unmatched. The CDR3 is 15 residues long. Germline-derived CDR1 and CDR2 are KGHSH and LQKENI. The CDR3 region is CASSPRAGGQETQYF. CDR3 in DNA: TGTGCCAGCTCACCCCGGGCGGGGGGCCAAGAGACCCAGTACTTC.

The V and J genes are TRBV11-3 and TRBJ2-1, with 10 bases aligning to TRBD1. CDR3 size: 14 residues. Unmatched junction bases numbered 3, after V lost 5 bases and J lost 5 bases. Germline-derived CDR1 and CDR2 are SGHNT and YENEEA. The CDR3 coding sequence is TGTGCCAGCAGCCCCGGGACAGGGGACAATGAGCAGTTCTTC. This translates into CASSPGTGDNEQFF.

This rearrangement joins TRBV6-5 to TRBJ1-1; tentative D call: TRBD1 (5 bases). Germline V CDR1 and CDR2: MNHEY, SVGAGI. Trimming took off 6 bases at V and 5 bases at J, with 10 bases between the two ends. The CDR3 sequence is 12 residues long. CDR3 nucleotides: TGTGCCAGCAGCCAGGGTGAAACTGAAGCTTTCTTT. Its translation: CASSQGETEAFF.

The chain is built from TRBV6-5 and TRBJ1-6; 7 nucleotides line up with TRBD1. Germline V gene lookup returns CDR1 MNHEY and CDR2 SVGAGI. Trimming cost V 10 bases and J 7 bases; bases outside gene matches: 7. This CDR3 region has 13 residues. The CDR3 region has the DNA TGTGCCACCAACAACAGGGGAAATTCACCCCTCCACTTT. The encoded protein is CATNNRGNSPLHF.

The CDR3 sequence: CASSFGGPTDTQYF. DNA for the CDR3: TGTGCCAGCAGTTTTGGGGGCCCCACAGATACGCAGTATTTT. The chain employs TRBV27 and TRBJ2-3; D might be TRBD1 (6 bases). The length of the CDR3 is 14 residues. Germline V CDR1 and CDR2: MNHEY, SMNVEV (reference sequence). The V and J ends lost 3 bases and 2 bases respectively, with 9 bases between them.

The chain joins TRBV3-1 (or the pseudogene TRBV3-2) to TRBJ1-6; 9 nucleotides line up with TRBD1. Germline CDR1 LGHDT, CDR2 YNNKEL (reference sequence). This CDR3 is built from 14 residues. V shed 5 bases, J shed 8 bases, and the junction held 4 bases outside the gene matches. The CDR3 DNA sequence: TGTGCCAGCAGCGAGACAGGGGGGGATTCACCCCTCCACTTT. Its protein product is CASSETGGDSPLHF.

The genes are TRBV7-9 and TRBJ2-7, with TRBD1 matching over 8 bases. The CDR3 length is 15 residues. V shed 1 base, J shed 5 bases, and the junction held 7 bases outside the gene matches. The germline V gene encodes CDR1 SEHNR and CDR2 FQNEAQ (reference sequence). CDR3 residues: CASSLVTGGTDEQYF. Here the CDR3 DNA reads TGTGCCAGCAGCTTAGTTACAGGGGGGACGGACGAGCAGTACTTC.

This sequence joins TRBV29-1 and TRBJ2-6; D is possibly TRBD2 (6 bases). Germline CDR1 is SQVTM and CDR2 is ANQGSEA. V was shortened by 5 bases and J by 3 bases, with 17 bases between the two germline ends. The CDR3 runs to 16 residues. CDR3 coding DNA: TGCAGCGTTCCCCAGCAGGGAGGAATTGGGGCCAACGTCCTGACTTTC. It encodes CSVPQQGGIGANVLTF. Full variable domain (outside the CDR3, taken from reference TRBV29-1 and TRBJ2-6): SAVISQKPSRDICQRGTSLTIQCQVDSQVTMMFWYRQQPGQSLTLIATANQGSEATYESGFVIDKFPISRPNLTFSTLTVSNMSPEDSSIYLCSVPQQGGIGANVLTFGAGSRLTVL.